A single sample is the source of the 20 T cell receptor beta chains below, sequenced in a study of OX40 agonist ivuxolimab in advanced cancers. Profiling relied on immunoSEQ multiplex PCR, and the TCRdb table lists in-frame clones only, not all of them. The table includes around 60,000 clones, around 90% detected once. The sample was CD4+ or CD8+ T cells sorted from blood, taken in a trial of the OX40 agonist ivuxolimab. The receptors derive from an adult with an advanced solid tumor such as melanoma, head and neck, liver or kidney cancer.

The V call is TRBV27, the J call TRBJ2-3, with D possibly being TRBD1 (6 bases). V gave up 7 bases and J gave up 9 bases, with 14 bases separating them. This CDR3 comprises 12 residues. Germline CDR1 reads MNHEY; CDR2 reads SMNVEV (reference sequence). CDR3 bases: TGTGCCAGCACGCCAGACAGGATCACGCAGTATTTT. It specifies CASTPDRITQYF.

This clone was recorded once. The gene calls are TRBV27 and TRBJ2-1, with D perhaps TRBD1 (6 bases). The germline V gene has CDR1 MNHEY and CDR2 SMNVEV (reference sequence). V gave up 2 bases and J gave up 2 bases, with 7 bases separating them. The CDR3 has 14 amino acids. For the CDR3, the DNA is TGTGCCAGCAGTTTACAGGGGACCTACAATGAGCAGTTCTTC. Translating it yields CASSLQGTYNEQFF.

The chain employs TRBV10-2 and TRBJ1-5; TRBD1 might be the D (6 bases). This CDR3 contains 14 residues. Germline V gene sequence: CDR1 WSHSY, CDR2 SAAADI. Trimming cost V 10 bases and J 0 bases, with 13 bases left between them. The CDR3 DNA sequence: TGCGCCACCTGGGAGGGGGATAGCAATCAGCCCCAGCATTTT. As protein: CATWEGDSNQPQHF.

This clone appeared a few times. CDR3 nucleotides: TGTGCCAGCAGCTTAACCGGGACAGCAGAGACCCAGTACTTC. Its protein is CASSLTGTAETQYF. The chain recombines TRBV7-2 with TRBJ2-5, with 7 bases lining up with TRBD1. The germline V gene has CDR1 SGHTA and CDR2 FQGNSA. V lost 2 bases and J lost 4; bases outside the gene matches: 4. This CDR3 is 14 amino acids long.

The chain carries TRBV4-1 and TRBJ2-7; TRBD2 agrees at 12 bases. Germline values: CDR1 MGHRA, CDR2 YSYEKL. J gave up 2 bases and V 3 bases, and 5 bases lay outside the gene matches. CDR3 length: 16 amino acids. This chain's CDR3 is CASSQSTSGRPYEQYF. CDR3 bases: TGCGCCAGCAGCCAGTCCACTAGCGGGAGGCCCTACGAGCAGTACTTC.

The J gene is TRBJ2-5, the V gene TRBV7-9; no reliable D call. This CDR3 has 13 residues. Germline-derived CDR1 and CDR2 are SEHNR and FQNEAQ (reference sequence). The V end was cut by 1 base, the J end by 3 bases, with 6 bases between. The CDR3 is CASSLGLEETQYF. The CDR3 DNA follows: TGTGCCAGCAGCTTAGGTCTTGAAGAGACCCAGTACTTC.

The chain recombines TRBV10-3 with TRBJ2-1; 7 nucleotides agree with TRBD2. The CDR3 extends over 12 amino acids. The V and J ends lost 0 bases and 14 bases, in that order; junction bases with no gene match: 4. The germline CDR1 and CDR2 sequences are ENHRY and SYGVKD. The CDR3 nucleotides read TGTGCCATCAGTGAGTCAGCGGGAAGGAAGTTCTTC. It translates to CAISESAGRKFF.

This clone was detected once. V and J are TRBV5-4 and TRBJ2-3; D may be TRBD2 (5 bases). CDR3 length: 12 residues. The V gene's germline CDR1 is SGHNT and CDR2 YYREEE (reference sequence). The V end lost 4 bases, the J end lost 6 bases, and 9 bases lay between the germline ends. DNA for the CDR3: TGTGCCAGCAGCCAATTAGCGGATACGCAGTATTTT. It translates to CASSQLADTQYF.

The chain combines TRBV4-2 with TRBJ2-1; D is perhaps TRBD1 or TRBD2 (5 bases each). Germline CDR1 and CDR2: LGHNA and YNFKEQ. The CDR3 covers 16 residues. V lost 3 bases to trimming and J lost 1 base, with 13 bases between them. The CDR3 spells CASSQSWDRSYNEQFF. The CDR3 nucleotides are TGTGCCAGCAGCCAGTCTTGGGACCGTTCCTACAATGAGCAGTTCTTC.

Notes on this clone: This sample includes further DNA sequences coding for the same CDR3. V is TRBV4-2 and J is TRBJ2-5; possible D gene TRBD2, 5 bases. CDR1 and CDR2 from the germline V gene are LGHNA and YNFKEQ. Trimming left V 0 bases short and J 1 base short, with 6 bases between. The CDR3 is 14 residues long. Written as DNA, the CDR3 is TGTGCCAGCAGCCAAGAGGCGGGCCAAGAGACCCAGTACTTC. Its protein product is CASSQEAGQETQYF.

This chain uses TRBV9 with TRBJ1-2; D might be TRBD1 (6 bases). CDR1 and CDR2 from the germline V gene are SGDLS and YYNGEE. V was cut by 5 bases and J by 4 bases, with 12 bases left in between. This CDR3 region has 13 residues. CDR3 nucleotides: TGTGCCAGCAGTGCAGGGGATACCTATGGCTACACCTTC. The encoded protein is CASSAGDTYGYTF.

This rearrangement joins TRBV7-9 to TRBJ1-2; no reliable D call. CDR1 is SEHNR, CDR2 FQNEAQ, per germline (reference sequence). The V and J ends lost 8 bases and 8 bases respectively, with 15 bases between them. The CDR3 sequence is 12 residues long. The CDR3 nucleotides are TGTGCCAGCTCTTCCCCGGTGGTCGGCTACACCTTC. This translates into CASSSPVVGYTF. The full variable domain, in which reference TRBV7-9 and TRBJ1-2 provide the parts outside the CDR3, is DTGVSQNPRHKITKRGQNVTFRCDPISEHNRLYWYRQTLGQGPEFLTYFQNEAQLEKSRLLSDRFSAERPKGSFSTLEIQRTEQGDSAMYLCASSSPVVGYTFGSGTRLTVV.

This clone was recorded once. The CDR3 protein is CASSLGTAQYYGYTF. The CDR3 bases are TGTGCCAGCAGCTTGGGTACAGCTCAGTACTATGGCTACACCTTC. The V gene is TRBV11-3, the J gene TRBJ1-2; no clear D gene. Trimming removed 3 bases at V and 3 bases at J, with 14 bases between. CDR1 SGHNT and CDR2 YENEEA come from the germline V gene. The length of the CDR3 is 15 residues.

This chain links TRBV28 with TRBJ2-7; D is possibly TRBD2 (6 bases). The CDR3 consists of 15 residues. Trimming removed 6 bases at V and 5 bases at J, with 20 bases between. Germline values: CDR1 MDHEN, CDR2 SYDVKM. The CDR3 DNA reads as TGTGCCAGCAGCTACCGGGACTCCCGTTTCGACGAGCAGTACTTC. Protein sequence: CASSYRDSRFDEQYF.

This clone was seen only once. V is TRBV9 and J is TRBJ2-7, with D possibly being TRBD1 (5 bases). The germline CDR1 and CDR2 sequences are SGDLS and YYNGEE. The CDR3 covers 14 residues. The ends were cut back, 0 bases at V and 3 bases at J, with 10 bases in the middle. The CDR3 DNA sequence: TGTGCCAGCAGCGTAGGGGGCAGTCTCTACGAGCAGTACTTC. Its translation: CASSVGGSLYEQYF.

The rearrangement joins TRBV21-1 to TRBJ2-7; the table gives TRBD1 as D, unverified against the DNA. TRBV21-1 is classified as a pseudogene. There are 18 residues in the CDR3. CDR3 sequence (DNA): TGTGCCAGCAGCAAAGCGCTTTTGCCGGGACAGGGATCTGGCGAGCAGTACTTC. Protein: CASSKALLPGQGSGEQYF.

V usage is TRBV27 and J usage is TRBJ2-1; D gene unclear. This CDR3 comprises 13 residues. Germline V gene lookup returns CDR1 MNHEY and CDR2 SMNVEV (reference sequence). The V end was cut by 3 bases, the J end by 4 bases, with 7 bases between. The CDR3: CASSFAVYNEQFF. The DNA for the CDR3 is TGTGCCAGCAGTTTTGCAGTGTACAATGAGCAGTTCTTC.

V is TRBV25-1 and J is TRBJ2-1; D uncertain. CDR1 is MGHDK, CDR2 SYGVNS, per germline. Deletions cut 4 bases from V and 8 bases from J, with 9 bases between. There are 12 residues in the CDR3. The DNA for the CDR3 is TGTGCCAGCAGTGTCCTGCTTCATGAGCAGTTCTTC. Encoded protein: CASSVLLHEQFF.

The chain couples TRBV14 to TRBJ2-7; tentatively, D is TRBD1 or TRBD2 (5 bases each). The CDR3 is 14 residues long. Trimming pared 3 bases from V and 3 bases from J, leaving 12 bases between. The germline gives CDR1 SGHDN, CDR2 FVKESK. CDR3 region: CASSQAGTIYEQYF. DNA of the CDR3: TGTGCCAGCAGCCAGGCCGGGACCATCTACGAGCAGTACTTC.

V usage is TRBV4-1 and J usage is TRBJ2-7, with D possibly TRBD1 on 5 matching bases. There are 14 residues in the CDR3. The germline gives CDR1 MGHRA, CDR2 YSYEKL. V was shortened by 3 bases and J by 0 bases, with 9 bases between the two germline ends. The CDR3 DNA is TGCGCCAGCAGCCAGCAGGGTAGCTCCTACGAGCAGTACTTC. It is translated as CASSQQGSSYEQYF.